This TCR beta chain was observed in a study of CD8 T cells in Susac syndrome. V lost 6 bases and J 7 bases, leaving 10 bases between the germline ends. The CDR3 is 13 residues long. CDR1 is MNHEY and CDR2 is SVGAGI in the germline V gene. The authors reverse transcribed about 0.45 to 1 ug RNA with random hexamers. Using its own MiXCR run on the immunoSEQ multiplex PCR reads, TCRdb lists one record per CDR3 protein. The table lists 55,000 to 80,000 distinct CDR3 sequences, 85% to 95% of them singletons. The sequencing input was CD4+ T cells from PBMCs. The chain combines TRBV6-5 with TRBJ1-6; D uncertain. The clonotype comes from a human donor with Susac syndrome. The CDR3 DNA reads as TGTGCCAGCAGGCGTGCTCAAAATTCACCCCTCCACTTT. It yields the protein CASRRAQNSPLHF.